The present entry profiles one T cell receptor (beta chain) with its context. The specificity of this receptor is unknown. No qualities accompany the bases; no much larger clone lies one base away. This sample is drawn from a study of blood T cells in healthy people across ages (dated by TCRdb to the mid-2010s). For the study in its entirety: In model experiments, template switching captured about one uniquely barcoded TCR beta cDNA molecule for every two T cells. Using the same blood draw, the study looked at two additional independent replicas of 1 million unique cDNA reads for two donors, one aged 18 to 30 and the other aged 80 or older. To track age-related changes in TCR beta repertoire diversity, the study relied on deep sequencing normalized with unique cDNA molecular identifiers. The donors were divided into four age groups: young (average around 15 years), middle-aged (approximately 41), aged (approximately 62) and long-lived (roughly 88).

Trimming costs V 2 bases and J 4 bases, and their ends lie 13 bases apart. The CDR3 has 15 amino acids, counting the end cysteine and phenylalanine. Solely the CDR3 DNA is kept, with 45 bases framed from the first base. The germline V gene provides CDR1 SGDLS and CDR2 YYNGEE. The donors were 40 or so Caucasian individuals from Russia, aged roughly 6 to 100 years, who were systemically healthy. Each donor gave about 9.7 milliliters of peripheral blood, drawn into EDTA-treated Vacutainer tubes. PBMCs were isolated by Ficoll-Paque density-gradient centrifugation, with at least 7 million obtained per sample. Trizol reagent was used to extract total RNA from PBMCs, with at least 6 micrograms per sample. Naive CD45RAhigh/CD27high T cell percentages were measured by flow cytometry on a PBMC aliquot from every donor. Library construction relied on 5' RACE. The run used an Illumina HiSeq 2500. A second PCR of roughly 6 to 11 cycles was performed with a sample-barcoded 5' primer and a J-beta primer mix. Each TCR beta cDNA molecule received a unique molecular identifier from a template-switch 5' adaptor carrying 12 random nucleotides. Each sample yielded at least 3 million CDR3-containing paired-end reads. First-strand cDNA was synthesized from all RNA with the Mint cDNA synthesis kit, primed by a TRBC-specific oligonucleotide. After uracil-DNA glycosylase treatment, a first 18-cycle PCR used universal primers M1SS and BC2_uni_R on all cDNA. The published analysis was carried out like this. For normalization, 1 million high-quality reads, each with a distinct molecular identifier, were randomly selected from each sample. Instead of being binned into consensus sequences, reads that shared molecular identifiers were thrown out. CDR3 identification, clonotype clustering and error correction used MiTCR with a Q25 quality threshold and the strictest error-elimination algorithm. A nonparametric unseen species model with Euler transformation was used to estimate a lower bound on total TCR beta diversity. TCRdb itself trimmed the public reads at Q25 with fastp, ran MiXCR and retained productive beta chains. CDR3 protein duplicates are merged, each entry listing the most common genes and DNA. The V and J calls come from TCRdb's annotation, not from the publication. The sample includes some 800,000 distinct CDR3 sequences, with roughly 25% observed a single time. Clones ranked in the top ten supply roughly 3.8% of the sample.

The research as a whole found: As age increased, observed TCR beta diversity per million T cells dropped in a roughly linear way, and a significant reduction was already evident by age roughly 40. Conclusive comparison of naive and antigen-experienced compartments was prevented by the profiling of bulk unsorted PBMCs. Compared with the aged group, the long-lived group had more naive CD4+ T cells, fewer expanded clones and increased TCR diversity, suggesting age selection. A strong correlation was found between observed TCR beta diversity and the percentage of naive T cells measured by flow cytometry. Donor CMV infection status was unknown, potentially confounding age-related changes in expanded clonotypes. Total diversity estimates from one million sequenced T cells were considered lower bounds and underestimates.

The same specimen was also included in a second study, on T cells of mothers and their children. Reported in the second study: Nine systemically healthy Caucasian individuals, comprising three mothers and their six children, were included as donors. cDNA synthesis used all of the extracted RNA, with around 1.4 ug of RNA in each 15 ul reaction. Sample barcodes and 2-4 random nucleotides were added via the M1S primer in the second PCR. More than 8 million TCR beta CDR3 reads were obtained from each mother, and some 3.3 million reads were obtained from each child. Thymic selection shapes the output of TCR recombination in a similar way in related and unrelated pairs, and inherited differences have a minor effect. Related mother-child pairs always showed normalized repertoire overlap that was slightly higher than in unrelated mother-child pairs, though the difference was never significant. With a sensitivity of about 100 clones per million clonotypes, no persistent microchimeric T cell clones were detected. In the study, deep NGS was used to compare the TCR beta repertoires of mothers and children, and features distinguishing related mother-child pairs from unrelated individuals were sought. On average, the children were roughly 11 +/- 4 years old, while the mothers were approximately 41 +/- 4 years old. After adapter ligation with NEBNext reagents, the libraries were sequenced on Illumina HiSeq 2000 with 100+100 nt paired-end reads. Mother and child libraries were prepared a month apart and sequenced in separate runs to prevent cross-contamination. For each donor, between 500,000 and 2,000,000 distinct TCR beta clonotypes were identified. Naive TCR beta clonotypes were estimated from low-frequency clonotypes matched to each donor's FACS-determined naive share, without sorting.

The sequenced material came from blood. Here the chain combines TRBV9 and TRBJ2-1; the D gene is perhaps TRBD2, on 5 matching bases. This clonotype originated in a boy aged 5 to 17 in good health. For the CDR3, the sequence is CASSVDLRQYNEQFF. The bases are TGTGCCAGCAGCGTGGACTTACGACAATACAATGAGCAGTTCTTC.